The 26 T cell receptor beta chains in this list originate from one sample, sequenced in a study of blood T cell repertoires in COVID-19 (dated by TCRdb to 2020 to 2022). The library came from the immunoSEQ multiplex PCR assay. Imported from immuneACCESS, the table was reduced by TCRdb to in-frame sequences with V and J called. These copies leave out some clones; in studies compared against another copy, an unresolved V gene accounts for under half, and the cause of the remainder is not known. The table for this sample lists around 270,000 clones; about 83% of them were counted only once. The ten largest account for approximately 1.4% of the sample. Sequenced sample: peripheral blood. The receptors were sampled from a middle-aged woman who had recovered from COVID-19.

V usage is TRBV2 and J usage is TRBJ2-3; weak D call: TRBD1 (6 bases). Germline V CDR1 and CDR2: SNHLY, FYNNEI. V lost 6 bases, J lost 1 base, and 11 bases lay in between. CDR3 length: 14 amino acids. DNA of the CDR3: TGTGCCAGCAGCGACAGGACCGGCACAGATACGCAGTATTTT. It is translated as CASSDRTGTDTQYF.

V gene TRBV25-1 combines with J gene TRBJ2-1; TRBD2 matches 12 bases. Germline CDR1 is MGHDK and CDR2 is SYGVNS. The CDR3 runs 15 residues. V was clipped by 1 base and J by 10 bases; unmatched bases: 5. CDR3 region: CASSEFASGGEEQFF. CDR3 in DNA: TGTGCCAGCAGTGAATTCGCTAGCGGGGGGGAGGAGCAGTTCTTC.

The J gene is TRBJ2-7, the V gene TRBV6-5; 7 nucleotides line up with TRBD1. Trimming cost V 3 bases and J 5 bases; bases outside gene matches: 7. The CDR3 contains 14 residues. Germline CDR1 and CDR2: MNHEY and SVGAGI. CDR3 amino acids: CASSYSTGNHEQYF. The CDR3 DNA reads as TGTGCCAGCAGTTATTCGACAGGGAACCACGAGCAGTACTTC.

The chain joins TRBV19 to TRBJ2-5; the match to TRBD1 covers 9 bases. The CDR3 has 16 amino acids. The V segment lost 6 bases and the J segment 1 base; nucleotides outside the gene matches: 9. CDR1 and CDR2 (germline): LNHDA, SQIVND (reference sequence). As DNA, the CDR3 is TGTGCCAGTAGCCATCTCCGGGACAGGGTCCAAGAGACCCAGTACTTC. Translation: CASSHLRDRVQETQYF.

CDR3 in DNA: TGCGCCAGCAGCTTGTTAGAGGATAACACCGGGGAGCTGTTTTTT. This codes for CASSLLEDNTGELFF. J is TRBJ2-2 and V is TRBV5-1; D is unresolved. CDR1 SGHRS and CDR2 YFSETQ come from the germline V gene. The CDR3 covers 15 residues. Trimming stripped 1 base from V and 2 bases from J, with 9 bases between.

This clone occurred a few times. The CDR3 coding sequence is TGTGCCAGCAGTGAATTGAGCGGGGGCCCCACCGGGGAGCTGTTTTTT. Its protein product is CASSELSGGPTGELFF. V gene TRBV6-4 combines with J gene TRBJ2-2, with TRBD2 identical over 8 bases. Germline values: CDR1 MRHNA, CDR2 SNTAGT. The CDR3 totals 16 residues. The junction had 7 bases not matched to a gene; V was cut back by 3 bases and J by 4 bases.

The V call is TRBV3-1 (or the pseudogene TRBV3-2), the J call TRBJ1-4, with a tentative D call TRBD1 (5 bases). Germline loops: CDR1 LGHDT, CDR2 YNNKEL (reference sequence). This CDR3 has 14 amino acids. V was trimmed by 5 bases and J by 7 bases, leaving 14 bases between them. CDR3 sequence (DNA): TGTGCCAGCAGCTACCCTGGGACTGGTGAAAAACTGTTTTTT. Amino acid sequence: CASSYPGTGEKLFF.

The rearrangement links TRBV6-1 to TRBJ1-5; D may be TRBD1 (6 bases). Per germline, CDR1 MNHNS and CDR2 SASEGT. The V gene lost 5 bases and the J gene lost 2 bases, with 13 bases spanning the gap. The CDR3 is made up of 15 amino acids. The CDR3 nucleotides read TGTGCCAGCAGTCACAGGGACGGCGGCAATCAGCCCCAGCATTTT. This translates into CASSHRDGGNQPQHF.

The chain recombines TRBV30 with TRBJ2-7, with 7 bases that match TRBD1. With 2 bases clipped from V and 5 bases from J, the junction kept 6 bases outside the gene matches. The germline CDR1 and CDR2 sequences are GTSNPN and SVGIG (reference sequence). This CDR3 region has 13 residues. This CDR3 reads CAWSTNRGNEQYF. CDR3 nucleotides: TGTGCCTGGAGTACAAACAGGGGAAACGAGCAGTACTTC.

The chain combines TRBV5-5 with TRBJ1-1; no clear D. Germline CDR1 reads SGHKS; CDR2 reads YYEKEE (reference sequence). With 5 bases removed from V and 14 bases from J, the gap between germline ends came to 19 bases. This CDR3 comprises 12 residues. Here the CDR3 DNA reads TGTGCCAGCAGTTTCCCCGGTCCTAAATCCTTCTTT. Its translation is CASSFPGPKSFF.

The chain links TRBV19 to TRBJ2-3; no definite D call. Germline V gene sequence: CDR1 LNHDA, CDR2 SQIVND (reference sequence). The CDR3 covers 13 residues. Deletions cut 6 bases from V and 4 bases from J, with 11 bases between. Here the CDR3 reads CASRQSSSDTQYF. Written as DNA, the CDR3 is TGTGCCAGTAGACAATCTAGTTCAGATACGCAGTATTTT.

The chain has TRBV5-6 and TRBJ2-1, with no clear D. The CDR3 is 13 residues long. Germline values: CDR1 SGHDT, CDR2 YYEEEE. Trimming left V 2 bases short and J 9 bases short, with 12 bases between. The CDR3, as DNA: TGTGCCAGCAGCTTTATTATGTCAGGTGAGCAGTTCTTC. Its translation is CASSFIMSGEQFF.

The chain employs TRBV5-6 and TRBJ2-1; D is perhaps TRBD1 (6 bases). Germline V CDR1 and CDR2: SGHDT, YYEEEE. There are 15 residues in the CDR3. The V gene lost 2 bases and the J gene lost 4 bases, with 13 bases spanning the gap. DNA of the CDR3: TGTGCCAGCAGCTTCAACAGGGTTGGATACAATGAGCAGTTCTTC. As protein: CASSFNRVGYNEQFF.

This chain joins TRBV5-4 and TRBJ1-2; no definite D call. Germline V gives CDR1 SGHNT, CDR2 YYREEE (reference sequence). The CDR3 spans 12 residues. V was pared by 4 bases and J by 5 bases, with 9 bases between. The CDR3 nucleotides are TGTGCCAGCAGCAGCGATCTTTATGGCTACACCTTC. Residues: CASSSDLYGYTF.

J is TRBJ2-7 and V is TRBV7-9, with TRBD1 matching 9 bases. Per the germline V gene, CDR1 is SEHNR and CDR2 is FQNEAQ (reference sequence). J gave up 3 bases and V 5 bases, and 5 bases lay outside the gene matches. The CDR3 extends over 14 amino acids. CDR3 sequence reads: CASSPGQGDYEQYF. The CDR3 coding sequence is TGTGCCAGCAGCCCGGGACAGGGAGACTACGAGCAGTACTTC.

The chain employs TRBV10-3 and TRBJ1-5; D gene unclear. Germline loops: CDR1 ENHRY, CDR2 SYGVKD. This CDR3 comprises 14 residues. V lost 7 bases and J lost 3, with 13 bases in between. In DNA, the CDR3 is TGTGCCATCAATCAGAGGGTGTCCAATCAGCCCCAGCATTTT. It translates to CAINQRVSNQPQHF.

The chain combines TRBV10-2 with TRBJ2-1; TRBD2 aligns across 7 bases. Germline V CDR1 and CDR2: WSHSY, SAAADI. This CDR3 is built from 14 residues. V shed 5 bases and J 3 bases; nucleotides not matched to a gene: 4. Here the CDR3 reads CASSSAGVYNEQFF. The CDR3 coding sequence is TGCGCCAGCAGTTCGGCGGGGGTCTACAATGAGCAGTTCTTC.

V gene TRBV7-9 combines with J gene TRBJ2-3, with TRBD1 identical over 7 bases. Germline CDR1 is SEHNR and CDR2 is FQNEAQ (reference sequence). The CDR3 has 16 residues. V shed 3 bases, J shed 2 bases, and the junction held 8 bases outside the gene matches. The CDR3 coding sequence is TGTGCCAGCAGCTTCAGGGGACAGTCAGACACAGATACGCAGTATTTT. It specifies CASSFRGQSDTDTQYF.

A few counts support this clone. The chain combines TRBV6-5 with TRBJ2-5; D gene ambiguous. The germline V gene encodes CDR1 MNHEY and CDR2 SVGAGI. Trimming took off 9 bases at V and 5 bases at J, with 22 bases between the two ends. The CDR3 contains 15 residues. CDR3: CASMRTDLSWETQYF. The CDR3 DNA follows: TGTGCCAGTATGAGAACTGACTTGTCTTGGGAGACCCAGTACTTC.

The chain employs TRBV5-8 and TRBJ2-1; D is uncertain. Germline lookup yields CDR1 SGHTS and CDR2 YDEGEE. V shed 4 bases and J shed 2 bases, with 13 bases lying between them. CDR3 length: 15 residues. CDR3: CASSVLRQAYNEQFF. The CDR3 DNA follows: TGTGCCAGCAGCGTCCTAAGGCAGGCCTACAATGAGCAGTTCTTC.

The J gene is TRBJ1-2, the V gene TRBV5-1; 10 bases agree with TRBD1. The CDR3 totals 16 residues. In germline, CDR1 is SGHRS, CDR2 YFSETQ. The V and J ends lost 2 bases and 2 bases, in that order; junction bases with no gene match: 6. This CDR3 is CASSFGGQGGNYGYTF. In DNA form, the CDR3 reads TGCGCCAGCAGCTTCGGCGGACAGGGGGGCAACTATGGCTACACCTTC.

J is TRBJ1-6 and V is TRBV5-1; 7 bases are shared with TRBD1. Trimming took 4 bases from V and 1 from J; bases not matched to a gene: 8. The CDR3 covers 17 residues. In germline, CDR1 is SGHRS, CDR2 YFSETQ. This CDR3 is CASSELTGISYNSPLHF. The CDR3 nucleotides read TGCGCCAGCAGCGAACTGACAGGGATATCCTATAATTCACCCCTCCACTTT. Together with reference TRBV5-1 and TRBJ1-6, the CDR3 gives the full variable domain: KAGVTQTPRYLIKTRGQQVTLSCSPISGHRSVSWYQQTPGQGLQFLFEYFSETQRNKGNFPGRFSGRQFSNSRSEMNVSTLELGDSALYLCASSELTGISYNSPLHFGNGTRLTVT.

The chain uses TRBV28 and TRBJ1-6; 7 bases match TRBD1. Germline V gene sequence: CDR1 MDHEN, CDR2 SYDVKM. V trimming: 5 bases; J trimming: 12 bases; junction bases outside the gene matches: 4. There are 12 residues in the CDR3. CDR3 sequence: CASSPQGLPLHF. As DNA, the CDR3 is TGTGCCAGCAGTCCACAGGGGTTACCCCTCCACTTT.

This chain uses TRBV6-5 with TRBJ1-5; TRBD1 matches 7 bases. Trimming removed 5 bases from V and 2 bases from J; junction bases left unmatched: 3. This CDR3 comprises 14 residues. Germline V gives CDR1 MNHEY, CDR2 SVGAGI. CDR3 coding DNA: TGTGCCAGCAGTCTCAGGGGGGGCAATCAGCCCCAGCATTTT. It encodes CASSLRGGNQPQHF.

The chain couples TRBV4-1 to TRBJ2-4; TRBD2 matches 11 bases. CDR3 length equals 16 residues. CDR1 and CDR2 from the germline V gene are MGHRA and YSYEKL. V lost 1 base and J lost 3; bases outside the gene matches: 2. CDR3 residues: CASSQGGTSGKNIQYF. CDR3 nucleotide sequence: TGCGCCAGCAGCCAAGGGGGGACTAGCGGCAAAAACATTCAGTACTTC.

The chain is built from TRBV10-2 and TRBJ2-7; 8 nucleotides align to TRBD2. The CDR3 runs 16 residues. V gave up 0 bases and J gave up 0 bases; unmatched junction bases: 4. From germline, CDR1 is WSHSY and CDR2 SAAADI. The CDR3 DNA follows: TGCGCCAGCAGTGAGTCCCCGGGGGGGCCCTCCTACGAGCAGTACTTC. Encoded protein: CASSESPGGPSYEQYF.